The rows below give T cell receptor beta chains drawn from one sample of a study of CXCR3-negative and CXCR3-positive naive CD8 T cells. From its re-call of the 5' RACE reads, TCRdb lists each CDR3 protein once, without DNA. In all, the sample yields tens of thousands of distinct CDR3 sequences. Sequencing used naive CXCR3- CD8+ T cells from blood. Receptor source: a human donor in good health. Some clones in this sample may be carry-over from other donors' samples. The CDR3 runs from the conserved cysteine through the conserved F or W. Each record gives: CDR3 protein, J gene, clone size, V gene. Where a row states a size, it is once, few, many or the class of an expanded clone; other rows omit it.

CDR3aa: CASSQSKTRPYTDTQYF; j_gene: TRBJ2-3; abundance: .; v_gene: TRBV23-1
CDR3aa: CASSLNPQRGVAYNEQFF; j_gene: TRBJ2-1; abundance: .; v_gene: TRBV28
CDR3aa: CASSITRGPVEQYF; j_gene: TRBJ2-7; abundance: .; v_gene: TRBV28
CDR3aa: CASSLNQGEETQYF; j_gene: TRBJ2-5; abundance: .; v_gene: TRBV12-3/TRBV12-4
CDR3aa: CSVELVGNEQFF; j_gene: TRBJ2-1; abundance: .; v_gene: TRBV29-1
CDR3aa: CASSPWGVGETEAFF; j_gene: TRBJ1-1; abundance: .; v_gene: TRBV5-6
CDR3aa: CASSQRVEASYEQYF; j_gene: TRBJ2-7; abundance: .; v_gene: TRBV4-1
CDR3aa: CASSYTAGVQETQYF; j_gene: TRBJ2-5; abundance: .; v_gene: TRBV6-2/TRBV6-3
CDR3aa: CASSQATLQETQYF; j_gene: TRBJ2-5; abundance: medium-sized; v_gene: TRBV4-1
CDR3aa: CSATPGLAGPRGTGELFF; j_gene: TRBJ2-2; abundance: .; v_gene: TRBV20-1
CDR3aa: CASSSNGLHYEQYF; j_gene: TRBJ2-7; abundance: .; v_gene: TRBV28
CDR3aa: CSATGQTAYYNEQFF; j_gene: TRBJ2-1; abundance: .; v_gene: TRBV29-1
CDR3aa: CAWSVAMGVADEQFF; j_gene: TRBJ2-1; abundance: .; v_gene: TRBV30
CDR3aa: CSVELERTIYNEQFF; j_gene: TRBJ2-1; abundance: .; v_gene: TRBV29-1
CDR3aa: CASSPAGQAQDTQYF; j_gene: TRBJ2-3; abundance: .; v_gene: TRBV5-6
CDR3aa: CATKRGLELYNEQFF; j_gene: TRBJ2-1; abundance: .; v_gene: TRBV15
CDR3aa: CASSQTGTQSDTQYF; j_gene: TRBJ2-3; abundance: .; v_gene: TRBV7-3
CDR3aa: CASSSQTVGNQPQHF; j_gene: TRBJ1-5; abundance: .; v_gene: TRBV27
CDR3aa: CASSSKTFKDTQYF; j_gene: TRBJ2-3; abundance: .; v_gene: TRBV27
CDR3aa: CASSPQGWAYEQYF; j_gene: TRBJ2-7; abundance: .; v_gene: TRBV7-2
CDR3aa: CASSYGLDTGELFF; j_gene: TRBJ2-2; abundance: .; v_gene: TRBV6-2/TRBV6-3
CDR3aa: CSVEFASSNYGYTF; j_gene: TRBJ1-2; abundance: .; v_gene: TRBV29-1
CDR3aa: CSARVWAEGGTYNEQFF; j_gene: TRBJ2-1; abundance: .; v_gene: TRBV20-1
CDR3aa: CASSVQPFSTDTQYF; j_gene: TRBJ2-3; abundance: .; v_gene: TRBV6-4
CDR3aa: CASRGGTSGDNEQFF; j_gene: TRBJ2-1; abundance: .; v_gene: TRBV7-6
CDR3aa: CASTQGVEGQPQHF; j_gene: TRBJ1-5; abundance: .; v_gene: TRBV6-2/TRBV6-3
CDR3aa: CSARDELAGDNEQYF; j_gene: TRBJ2-7; abundance: .; v_gene: TRBV20-1
CDR3aa: CSVEEGNYGYTF; j_gene: TRBJ1-2; abundance: .; v_gene: TRBV29-1
CDR3aa: CASSLGDGYTF; j_gene: TRBJ1-2; abundance: .; v_gene: TRBV7-2
CDR3aa: CASSTGGRTEAFF; j_gene: TRBJ1-1; abundance: .; v_gene: TRBV6-5
CDR3aa: CASSQGLGGLDNEQFF; j_gene: TRBJ2-1; abundance: .; v_gene: TRBV7-9
CDR3aa: CSVEERASYEQYF; j_gene: TRBJ2-7; abundance: .; v_gene: TRBV29-1
CDR3aa: CSGGTFGNEQFF; j_gene: TRBJ2-1; abundance: .; v_gene: TRBV29-1
CDR3aa: CASSRGETQYF; j_gene: TRBJ2-5; abundance: .; v_gene: TRBV7-9
CDR3aa: CSALPGQEEDYGYTF; j_gene: TRBJ1-2; abundance: .; v_gene: TRBV29-1
CDR3aa: CASVGGGLMNTEAFF; j_gene: TRBJ1-1; abundance: .; v_gene: TRBV7-9
CDR3aa: CASSAWDRGVNTEAFF; j_gene: TRBJ1-1; abundance: .; v_gene: TRBV7-2
CDR3aa: CSVEGGYNQPQHF; j_gene: TRBJ1-5; abundance: .; v_gene: TRBV29-1
CDR3aa: CASREGGVTEAFF; j_gene: TRBJ1-1; abundance: .; v_gene: TRBV14
CDR3aa: CASSLTVAGSNEQFF; j_gene: TRBJ2-1; abundance: .; v_gene: TRBV11-2
CDR3aa: CASSLRDVTNYGYTF; j_gene: TRBJ1-2; abundance: .; v_gene: TRBV7-8
CDR3aa: CASSLSVGAGNEQFF; j_gene: TRBJ2-1; abundance: .; v_gene: TRBV7-3
CDR3aa: CSVERGPDYGYTF; j_gene: TRBJ1-2; abundance: .; v_gene: TRBV29-1
CDR3aa: CSVESGGANEQFF; j_gene: TRBJ2-1; abundance: .; v_gene: TRBV29-1
CDR3aa: CATSRDPGVSNEQFF; j_gene: TRBJ2-1; abundance: .; v_gene: TRBV15
CDR3aa: CAWSSSGGGKRSGVEAFF; j_gene: TRBJ1-1; abundance: .; v_gene: TRBV30
CDR3aa: CASSPLGGASYEQYF; j_gene: TRBJ2-7; abundance: .; v_gene: TRBV4-1
CDR3aa: CASSAGLADPDEQYF; j_gene: TRBJ2-7; abundance: .; v_gene: TRBV9
CDR3aa: CASSSGAGFIYEQYF; j_gene: TRBJ2-7; abundance: .; v_gene: TRBV7-9
CDR3aa: CASSLGEGEQFF; j_gene: TRBJ2-1; abundance: .; v_gene: TRBV11-2
CDR3aa: CASSLEGYGVEQYF; j_gene: TRBJ2-7; abundance: .; v_gene: TRBV12-3/TRBV12-4
CDR3aa: CASSLVGSGSIYEQYF; j_gene: TRBJ2-7; abundance: .; v_gene: TRBV7-9